These T cell receptor beta chains were read from a single sample in a study of multiple sclerosis patients with progressive multifocal leukoencephalopathy. Produced via immunoSEQ multiplex PCR; TCRdb's table is partial and in-frame only. The data show 25,000 to 30,000 clones, approximately 90% seen once. Material for sequencing was PBMCs. These receptor sequences come from a human donor with multiple sclerosis. Each CDR3 is given with its conserved first and last residue. The D gene is left open where the match is weak. Not every row has a clone size; where given, it reads once, few, many or a size class.

size: -
D: -
J: TRBJ2-7
V: TRBV1
DNA: TGCACCAGCAGCCAAGATAGGGCGGGGGCCCACTACGAGCAGTACTTC
CDR3: CTSSQDRAGAHYEQYF

size: -
D: -
J: TRBJ1-5
V: TRBV10-3
DNA: TGTGCCATCAGTGACGGGACTGAAGACTATAGCAATCAGCCCCAGCATTTT
CDR3: CAISDGTEDYSNQPQHF

size: -
D: -
J: TRBJ2-5
V: TRBV29-1
DNA: TGCAGCGTTGCTGCAGGGGAGGAGACCCAGTACTTC
CDR3: CSVAAGEETQYF

size: -
D: -
J: TRBJ2-7
V: TRBV6-6
DNA: TGTGCCGCCCGGGACCGAGTGTTTTCCGAGCAGTACTTC
CDR3: CAARDRVFSEQYF

size: -
D: -
J: TRBJ2-7
V: TRBV7-8
DNA: TGTGCCAGCAGCCCCCACCCGTCCGCCAGTGGCCTCGCCGAGCAGTACTTC
CDR3: CASSPHPSASGLAEQYF

size: -
D: -
J: TRBJ1-3
V: TRBV19
DNA: TGTGCCAGTAACTCGCAGGCAACGGGAAACACCATATATTTT
CDR3: CASNSQATGNTIYF

size: -
D: -
J: TRBJ1-2
V: TRBV14
DNA: TGTGCCAGCAGCCAAGACGAGGGGAGCCCGTATGGCTACACCTTC
CDR3: CASSQDEGSPYGYTF

size: -
D: -
J: TRBJ2-1
V: TRBV27
DNA: TGTGCCAGCAGACGTCAGACAGCCTACAATGAGCAGTTCTTC
CDR3: CASRRQTAYNEQFF

size: -
D: -
J: TRBJ1-1
V: TRBV7-3
DNA: TGTGCCAGCAGCTTCGGTCAGGGCAGTTGGAAATTAATGAACACTGAAGCTTTCTTT
CDR3: CASSFGQGSWKLMNTEAFF

size: -
D: -
J: TRBJ2-2
V: TRBV9
DNA: TGTGCCAGCAGCGCAGCCGGGGAGCTGTTTTTT
CDR3: CASSAAGELFF

size: -
D: TRBD2
J: TRBJ2-7
V: TRBV6-1
DNA: TGTGCCAGCAGGGAATTGGCGGGAGAAGCCTACGAGCAGTACTTC
CDR3: CASRELAGEAYEQYF

size: -
D: TRBD1
J: TRBJ1-2
V: TRBV9
DNA: TGTGCCAGCAGCGTAGATCCGACAGGGAACTATGGCTACACCTTC
CDR3: CASSVDPTGNYGYTF

size: -
D: -
J: TRBJ2-1
V: TRBV15
DNA: TGTGCCACCAGCAGAGATGGGCGGGGAACCTACAATGAGCAGTTCTTC
CDR3: CATSRDGRGTYNEQFF

size: -
D: TRBD2
J: TRBJ2-1
V: TRBV6-1
DNA: TGTGCCAGCAGCGGGGAGGGAGGCAATGAGCAGTTCTTC
CDR3: CASSGEGGNEQFF

size: -
D: TRBD1
J: TRBJ1-2
V: TRBV28
DNA: TGTGCCAGCAATGTACAGGGGTATGGCCACACCTTC
CDR3: CASNVQGYGHTF

size: once
D: -
J: TRBJ2-7
V: TRBV7-6
DNA: TGTGCCAGCAGCCTCGGAGAGAGCGACGAGCAGTACTTC
CDR3: CASSLGESDEQYF

size: few
D: -
J: TRBJ2-2
V: TRBV10-3
DNA: TGTGCCATCAGTGAGGGCCCCACCGGGGAGCTGTTTTTT
CDR3: CAISEGPTGELFF

size: -
D: TRBD1
J: TRBJ1-6
V: TRBV28
DNA: TGTGCCAGCAGTTGGTTCAGGGGGACGAATTCACCCCTCCACTTT
CDR3: CASSWFRGTNSPLHF

size: -
D: -
J: TRBJ1-5
V: TRBV28
DNA: TGTGCCAGCAGTTTATTAGTTCAGCCCCAGCATTTT
CDR3: CASSLLVQPQHF

size: -
D: -
J: TRBJ2-1
V: TRBV9
DNA: TGTGCCAGCAGCGTAGGTGGGGGGCCCCTCGATGAGCAGTTCTTC
CDR3: CASSVGGGPLDEQFF

size: -
D: -
J: TRBJ1-2
V: TRBV7-6
DNA: TGTGCCAGCAGCTTTGGTGCTAACTATGGCTACACCTTC
CDR3: CASSFGANYGYTF

size: -
D: -
J: TRBJ1-2
V: TRBV6-1
DNA: TGTGCCAGCAGTGAAAACTTGGAGGGTGGCTACACCTTC
CDR3: CASSENLEGGYTF

size: -
D: -
J: TRBJ1-2
V: TRBV28
DNA: TGTGCCAGCAGTTTACGACCTGCAGGTGGAGGCTACACCTTC
CDR3: CASSLRPAGGGYTF

size: -
D: -
J: TRBJ2-2
V: TRBV10-1
DNA: TGCGCCAGCAGGCCCGGACAGCACACCGGGGAGCTGTTTTTT
CDR3: CASRPGQHTGELFF

size: -
D: -
J: TRBJ2-5
V: TRBV7-9
DNA: TGTGCCAGCAGCTCGCGTGATGAGGAGACCCAGTACTTC
CDR3: CASSSRDEETQYF

size: -
D: TRBD1
J: TRBJ2-7
V: TRBV5-1
DNA: TGCGCCAGCAGCTCCCGCCAGGGGGGACAGGGGGCTTACGAGCAGTACTTC
CDR3: CASSSRQGGQGAYEQYF

size: -
D: -
J: TRBJ1-5
V: TRBV27
DNA: TGTGCCAGCAGTGTCAGGGATAGCAATCAGCCCCAGCATTTT
CDR3: CASSVRDSNQPQHF

size: -
D: TRBD1
J: TRBJ2-6
V: TRBV5-5
DNA: TGTGCCAGCAGTCCAGGACAGGGGGCCGCTGGGGCCAACGTCCTGACTTTC
CDR3: CASSPGQGAAGANVLTF

size: -
D: -
J: TRBJ2-7
V: TRBV11-2
DNA: TGTGCCAGCAGCCACCTAGGGGAATCGGGCGTACCCTACGAGCAGTACTTC
CDR3: CASSHLGESGVPYEQYF

size: -
D: -
J: TRBJ2-1
V: TRBV11-3
DNA: TGTGCCAGCAGCTTAAGGGACGGGTACAATGAGCAGTTCTTC
CDR3: CASSLRDGYNEQFF

size: -
D: -
J: TRBJ1-5
V: TRBV27
DNA: TGTGCCAGCAGTTTATTCCAAGGGGGACAGCCCCAGCATTTT
CDR3: CASSLFQGGQPQHF

size: -
D: TRBD2
J: TRBJ2-4
V: TRBV7-8
DNA: TGTGCCAGCAGCCCAGGGAGGGGACCACAAAACATTCAGTACTTC
CDR3: CASSPGRGPQNIQYF

size: -
D: TRBD2
J: TRBJ2-7
V: TRBV28
DNA: TGTGCCAGCAGTCGGCCCGCTAGCGGGGACTACGAGCAGTACTTC
CDR3: CASSRPASGDYEQYF

size: -
D: TRBD2
J: TRBJ2-5
V: TRBV27
DNA: TGTGCCAGCAGTCCCTTTTGGGGGGGAGAGACCCAGTACTTC
CDR3: CASSPFWGGETQYF